The 25 T cell receptor beta chains given below trace back to one sample, sequenced in a study of CD8 T cells in Susac syndrome. RNA totalling about 0.5 to 1 ug underwent reverse transcription with random hexamers. TCRdb redid the calling of the immunoSEQ multiplex PCR reads with MiXCR, one entry per CDR3 protein. The table has tens of thousands of distinct CDR3 sequences, 80% to 95% seen once. Sequencing was carried out using CD8+ T cells from PBMCs. The receptors shown here come from a human donor in good health.

V gene TRBV4-1 combines with J gene TRBJ1-1, with D hard to call. The CDR3 runs to 14 residues. Trimming cost V 1 base and J 7 bases, with 13 bases left between them. In germline, CDR1 is MGHRA, CDR2 YSYEKL. As DNA, the CDR3 is TGCGCCAGCAGCCAAGGGCCCAAACTGGGTGAAGCTTTCTTT. It yields the protein CASSQGPKLGEAFF.

This clonotype came up a few times. The chain carries TRBV7-8 and TRBJ1-2; D perhaps matches TRBD1 (5 bases). This CDR3 region has 16 residues. Trimming left V 0 bases short and J 4 bases short, with 15 bases between. Germline V gives CDR1 SGHVS, CDR2 FQNEAQ. CDR3 region: CASSLAADRIVYGYTF. DNA for the CDR3: TGTGCCAGCAGCTTAGCGGCCGACAGAATTGTCTATGGCTACACCTTC.

The rearrangement uses TRBV29-1 and TRBJ2-3, with D unresolved. Germline V CDR1 and CDR2: SQVTM, ANQGSEA. V lost 1 base to trimming and J lost 4 bases, with 9 bases between them. This CDR3 has 13 residues. The CDR3 is CSVEVYRPDTQYF. The CDR3 bases are TGCAGCGTTGAAGTTTATCGCCCAGATACGCAGTATTTT.

V is TRBV28 and J is TRBJ2-3; 7 nucleotides line up with TRBD1. In germline, CDR1 is MDHEN, CDR2 SYDVKM. This CDR3 comprises 15 residues. V shed 6 bases, J shed 2 bases, and the junction held 8 bases outside the gene matches. CDR3 sequence: CASSLTGYVTDTQYF. The CDR3 nucleotides are TGTGCCAGCAGCCTGACAGGGTATGTCACAGATACGCAGTATTTT.

The rearrangement joins TRBV6-5 to TRBJ2-7; D is undetermined. The germline V gene encodes CDR1 MNHEY and CDR2 SVGAGI. The CDR3 totals 15 residues. V was clipped by 0 bases and J by 3 bases, with 12 bases between them. CDR3 DNA: TGTGCCAGCAGTTACTCTCACACTACTTACTACGAGCAGTACTTC. Its translation: CASSYSHTTYYEQYF.

This sequence joins TRBV6-6 and TRBJ2-7; D not resolved. Trimming took off 0 bases at V and 7 bases at J, with 7 bases between the two ends. Germline lookup yields CDR1 MNHNY and CDR2 SVGAGI (reference sequence). The CDR3 totals 12 residues. The CDR3 DNA reads as TGTGCCAGCAGTTACTCGATGGTGGAGCAGTACTTC. Protein product: CASSYSMVEQYF.

In nucleotides, the CDR3 is TGCAGTGGTGACGGTGGCGCCTACGAGCAGTACTTC. Translated: CSGDGGAYEQYF. The gene calls are TRBV20-1 and TRBJ2-7; no clear D gene. CDR1 is DFQATT and CDR2 is SNEGSKA in the germline V gene (reference sequence). Between the trimmed V and J ends, which lost 7 bases and 2 bases, there was a span of 12 bases. The CDR3 length is 12 residues.

The CDR3 sequence: CSVTGLGNEQFF. The CDR3 nucleotides are TGCAGCGTCACAGGGCTCGGCAATGAGCAGTTCTTC. The rearrangement joins TRBV29-1 to TRBJ2-1; tentative D call: TRBD1 (6 bases). CDR3 size: 12 residues. The V end lost 6 bases, the J end lost 6 bases, and 12 bases lay between the germline ends. Germline V gives CDR1 SQVTM, CDR2 ANQGSEA.

V and J are TRBV29-1 and TRBJ2-1; the D gene could be TRBD1 or TRBD2 (6 bases each). There are 12 residues in the CDR3. Trimming left V 3 bases short and J 6 bases short, with 9 bases between. Germline CDR1 is SQVTM and CDR2 is ANQGSEA. DNA for the CDR3: TGCAGCGTTGATCCGGGGGCCAATGAGCAGTTCTTC. This sequence encodes CSVDPGANEQFF.

The genes are TRBV11-2 and TRBJ2-7; a weak D match, TRBD2 (6 bases). V lost 8 bases and J 5 bases, leaving 25 bases between the germline ends. The CDR3 is 16 amino acids. Germline-derived CDR1 and CDR2 are SGHAT and FQNNGV. CDR3 DNA: TGTGCCAGCGAGTTGGGGCCTCGGACTATTCTCCACGAGCAGTACTTC. This translates into CASELGPRTILHEQYF.

V gene TRBV30 combines with J gene TRBJ1-2; weak D call: TRBD1 (5 bases). CDR1 is GTSNPN, CDR2 SVGIG, per germline (reference sequence). Trimming cost V 1 base and J 8 bases, with 11 bases left between them. The CDR3 spans 12 residues. The CDR3 reads CAWSEGREGYTF. The CDR3 DNA reads as TGTGCCTGGAGTGAGGGGAGGGAAGGCTACACCTTC.

In DNA form, the CDR3 reads TGCGCCAGCAGCCAAGGGGGGACAGGCCCTAGGACCGGGGAGCTGTTTTTT. Translation gives CASSQGGTGPRTGELFF. The rearrangement links TRBV4-1 to TRBJ2-2; TRBD1 matches 8 bases. The trim removed 1 base at V and 5 bases at J, leaving 9 bases unmatched. Germline loops: CDR1 MGHRA, CDR2 YSYEKL. This CDR3 spans 17 amino acids.

The chain carries TRBV28 and TRBJ2-7; possibly TRBD1 for D (5 bases). The germline gives CDR1 MDHEN, CDR2 SYDVKM. This CDR3 contains 13 residues. The germline V and J ends were trimmed by 10 bases and 0 bases, with 13 bases remaining between them. The CDR3 DNA reads TGTGCCATCCTGGACAAGAACTCCTACGAGCAGTACTTC. As protein: CAILDKNSYEQYF.

The chain combines TRBV5-1 with TRBJ2-6; the D gene is possibly TRBD2 (5 bases). Germline V gene sequence: CDR1 SGHRS, CDR2 YFSETQ. Trimming pared 0 bases from V and 0 bases from J, leaving 19 bases between. CDR3 length: 20 residues. The CDR3 loop reads CASSLEGIGVYSSGANVLTF. CDR3 bases: TGCGCCAGCAGCTTGGAAGGTATCGGGGTATACTCCTCTGGGGCCAACGTCCTGACTTTC.

In DNA, the CDR3 is TGTGCCAGCAGCTCCGTTCGGAGCGAGCAGTACTTC. This codes for CASSSVRSEQYF. The chain employs TRBV7-9 and TRBJ2-7, with no clear D. The CDR3 sequence is 12 residues long. Trimming took 4 bases from V and 6 from J, leaving 10 bases between them. Germline V gene lookup returns CDR1 SEHNR and CDR2 FQNEAQ (reference sequence).

The chain joins TRBV7-6 to TRBJ2-3; D is undetermined. The CDR3 is 15 amino acids. Germline V gene data show CDR1 as SGHVS and CDR2 as FNYEAQ. Deletions cut 5 bases from V and 2 bases from J, with 14 bases between. The CDR3 loop is CASSITSGYTDTQYF. CDR3 in DNA: TGTGCCAGCAGCATTACGTCCGGGTACACAGATACGCAGTATTTT.

The rearrangement links TRBV7-9 to TRBJ2-1; possibly TRBD2 for D (6 bases). Trimming cost V 3 bases and J 8 bases, with 17 bases left between them. Germline assignment: CDR1 SEHNR and CDR2 FQNEAQ (reference sequence). This CDR3 is built from 15 residues. The CDR3 bases are TGTGCCAGCAGCTTCAGAACGGGAGCGGGCGATGAGCAGTTCTTC. Amino acid sequence: CASSFRTGAGDEQFF. Combining the CDR3 with reference TRBV7-9 and TRBJ2-1 gives the whole variable domain DTGVSQNPRHKITKRGQNVTFRCDPISEHNRLYWYRQTLGQGPEFLTYFQNEAQLEKSRLLSDRFSAERPKGSFSTLEIQRTEQGDSAMYLCASSFRTGAGDEQFFGPGTRLTVL.

The chain recombines TRBV29-1 with TRBJ2-3, with D possibly matching TRBD2 (7 bases). Germline CDR1 and CDR2: SQVTM and ANQGSEA. This CDR3 has 15 residues. V lost 7 bases to trimming and J lost 2 bases, with 19 bases between them. CDR3 sequence reads: CSADRGGGHTDTQYF. Here the CDR3 DNA reads TGCAGCGCTGATAGGGGGGGCGGACACACAGATACGCAGTATTTT.

This chain uses TRBV27 with TRBJ1-5, with 7 bases that match TRBD1. The CDR3 is made up of 14 amino acids. Germline CDR1 MNHEY, CDR2 SMNVEV (reference sequence). V lost 5 bases, J lost 4 bases, and 5 bases stayed unmatched. The CDR3 is CASSPSQGNQPQHF. DNA of the CDR3: TGTGCCAGCAGTCCCTCACAGGGGAATCAGCCCCAGCATTTT.

The sample holds one count of this clonotype. This chain connects TRBV7-9 to TRBJ2-4; D is possibly TRBD1 (5 bases). Germline V gene lookup returns CDR1 SEHNR and CDR2 FQNEAQ (reference sequence). Trimming removed 5 bases at V and 7 bases at J, with 12 bases between. This CDR3 region has 13 residues. The CDR3 sequence: CASSLDSLNIQYF. The CDR3 DNA reads as TGTGCCAGCAGCCTTGACAGCCTCAACATTCAGTACTTC.

The chain couples TRBV7-9 to TRBJ2-3; 7 bases agree with TRBD2. The CDR3 sequence is 17 residues long. V lost 5 bases to trimming and J lost 6 bases; unmatched junction nucleotides: 17. Germline V gene lookup returns CDR1 SEHNR and CDR2 FQNEAQ (reference sequence). The DNA of the CDR3 is TGTGCCAGCAGCCCCCCTTGGGCGGGAGTTGGGGAGGATACGCAGTATTTT. As protein: CASSPPWAGVGEDTQYF.

The count of this clonotype is one. The chain recombines TRBV19 with TRBJ2-1; D possibly corresponds to TRBD2 (5 bases). The CDR3 runs 17 residues. Germline V gene data show CDR1 as LNHDA and CDR2 as SQIVND (reference sequence). The V and J ends lost 1 base and 2 bases respectively, with 15 bases between them. This CDR3 is CASSIGSVGVAYNEQFF. CDR3 DNA: TGTGCCAGTAGTATAGGAAGCGTGGGAGTCGCCTACAATGAGCAGTTCTTC.

Concerning this clonotype: The junction does not match germline at one end; this may be a read error. V is TRBV2 and J is TRBJ1-5; D gene ambiguous. Germline CDR1 SNHLY, CDR2 FYNNEI. This CDR3 region has 15 residues. CDR3 amino acids: CASREDGNSNQPQHF. The CDR3 coding sequence is TGTGCCAGCAGAGAAGACGGGAATAGCAATCAGCCCCAGCATTTT.

This chain links TRBV6-1 with TRBJ2-7; possible D gene TRBD2, 6 bases. CDR1 and CDR2 (germline): MNHNS, SASEGT. V was shortened by 6 bases and J by 5 bases, with 23 bases between the two germline ends. CDR3 length: 16 residues. The CDR3 reads CASSPLLGGNRHEQYF. The CDR3 DNA sequence: TGTGCCAGCAGCCCTCTCCTGGGGGGAAATCGCCACGAGCAGTACTTC.

The V call is TRBV12-3 or TRBV12-4, the J call TRBJ2-5, with 12 bases identical to TRBD2. The CDR3 is 16 residues long. With 4 bases clipped from V and 4 bases from J, the junction kept 7 bases outside the gene matches. The CDR3 reads CASSSRLAGAGETQYF. The CDR3, as DNA: TGTGCCAGCAGTTCCCGACTAGCGGGAGCGGGAGAGACCCAGTACTTC.